This is a list of T cell receptor beta chains from one sample in a study of blood T cells in healthy people across ages. TCRdb fed the 5' RACE reads into MiXCR, producing one record per CDR3 protein. The data hold roughly 500,000 distinct CDR3 sequences, with approximately 25% observed a single time. Sample: blood. The receptors here all came from a woman in her seventies in good health. The CDR3 runs from the conserved cysteine through the conserved F or W. Each record gives: D gene, V gene, clone size, J gene, CDR3 protein, CDR3 DNA. The D gene is left open where the match is weak. Rows may omit the clone size; those that give it use once, few, many or a size class.

-	TRBV14	-	TRBJ2-5	CASSQRSQAQETQYF	TGTGCCAGCAGCCAAAGGTCACAGGCGCAAGAGACCCAGTACTTC
-	TRBV7-9	few	TRBJ1-2	CASSLRQEGYGYTF	TGTGCCAGCAGCTTACGGCAGGAAGGGTATGGCTACACCTTC
-	TRBV4-3	-	TRBJ2-7	CASSQVFGTGAYEQYF	TGCGCCAGCAGCCAAGTATTCGGGACTGGCGCCTACGAGCAGTACTTC
TRBD1	TRBV20-1	few	TRBJ2-1	CSAPRQGAFGDEQFF	TGCAGTGCCCCGAGACAGGGGGCTTTTGGCGATGAGCAGTTCTTC
TRBD2	TRBV29-1	-	TRBJ2-5	CSVGSSGGGAQYF	TGCAGCGTTGGATCTAGCGGGGGTGGGGCCCAGTACTTC
-	TRBV7-2	-	TRBJ1-2	CASSPKTGSYGYTF	TGTGCCAGCAGCCCCAAGACAGGATCCTATGGCTACACCTTC
-	TRBV20-1	-	TRBJ1-1	CSARDSQNMNTEAFF	TGCAGTGCTAGGGACAGTCAGAATATGAACACTGAAGCTTTCTTT
TRBD2	TRBV6-1	-	TRBJ2-5	CASKRGQWGETQYF	TGTGCCAGCAAGCGGGGGCAATGGGGAGAGACCCAGTACTTC
-	TRBV7-2	-	TRBJ1-4	CASSLQFAPRSEKLFF	TGTGCCAGCAGCTTACAATTCGCCCCTAGGAGTGAAAAACTGTTTTTT
-	TRBV12-3/TRBV12-4	few	TRBJ2-1	CAGSLRASPEQFF	TGTGCCGGCAGTTTGCGTGCCTCGCCTGAGCAGTTCTTC
-	TRBV9	-	TRBJ1-6	CASSVAVSSYNSPLHF	TGTGCCAGCAGCGTTGCTGTTAGCTCCTATAATTCACCCCTCCACTTT
-	TRBV11-3	few	TRBJ1-1	CASSSRTGQNTEAFF	TGTGCCAGCAGCTCGAGGACGGGGCAGAACACTGAAGCTTTCTTT
-	TRBV6-1	-	TRBJ2-5	CASTRDLTRLETQYF	TGTGCCAGCACAAGGGACTTAACCCGACTAGAGACCCAGTACTTC
-	TRBV11-3	-	TRBJ2-2	CASSLMVNTGELFF	TGTGCCAGCAGCTTAATGGTTAACACCGGGGAGCTGTTTTTT
TRBD2	TRBV27	few	TRBJ2-3	CASSFPGLAGGRPDTQYF	TGTGCCAGCAGTTTCCCCGGACTAGCGGGGGGGCGACCAGATACGCAGTATTTT
-	TRBV10-3	few	TRBJ2-7	CAISESGVSSYEQYF	TGTGCCATCAGTGAGTCGGGAGTCAGCTCCTACGAGCAGTACTTC
-	TRBV7-2	-	TRBJ1-1	CASSRQRTSNTEAFF	TGTGCCAGCAGCCGACAGCGGACGTCGAACACTGAAGCTTTCTTT
TRBD2	TRBV12-3/TRBV12-4	once	TRBJ2-3	CAGSFTSPGGPSTDTQYF	TGTGCCGGCAGTTTCACCTCCCCGGGGGGGCCCAGCACAGATACGCAGTATTTT
-	TRBV25-1	few	TRBJ1-6	CASSPRPGSPLHF	TGTGCCAGCAGTCCTCGCCCCGGTTCACCCCTCCACTTT
TRBD1	TRBV20-1	-	TRBJ1-3	CSAVGQLSGNTIYF	TGCAGTGCAGTGGGACAGCTCTCTGGAAACACCATATATTTT
-	TRBV6-2/TRBV6-3	-	TRBJ2-5	CASSYGFRVGGTQYF	TGTGCCAGCAGTTACGGATTCCGAGTAGGAGGGACCCAGTACTTC
-	TRBV7-2	few	TRBJ2-2	CASRASGLGNTGELFF	TGTGCCAGCAGAGCAAGCGGCCTAGGAAACACCGGGGAGCTGTTTTTT
TRBD1	TRBV4-3	few	TRBJ2-1	CASSQGTGGREQFF	TGCGCCAGCAGCCAAGGGACAGGGGGACGTGAGCAGTTCTTC